The 31 T cell receptor beta chains in this list originate from one sample, sequenced in a study of blood T cell repertoires in COVID-19. TCRdb's copy holds only in-frame clones and misses some; the assay was immunoSEQ multiplex PCR. The sample yields about 320,000 clones, 70% to 90% seen once. The specimen sequenced was peripheral blood. These receptors originate from a woman in her twenties or thirties with COVID-19, enrolled during active disease.

This chain connects TRBV6-5 to TRBJ1-1; TRBD1 aligns across 7 bases. The V gene end was trimmed by 8 bases and the J gene end by 4 bases; junction bases not matched to a gene: 7. The V gene's germline CDR1 is MNHEY and CDR2 SVGAGI. The CDR3 loop spans 13 amino acids. CDR3 protein: CASGGSGGTEAFF. The CDR3, as DNA: TGTGCCAGCGGGGGTTCAGGGGGCACTGAAGCTTTCTTT.

The chain uses TRBV6-5 and TRBJ1-1, with 9 positions matching TRBD1. Germline V gene sequence: CDR1 MNHEY, CDR2 SVGAGI. With 6 bases clipped from V and 10 bases from J, the junction kept 9 bases outside the gene matches. The CDR3 is made up of 13 amino acids. The DNA of the CDR3 is TGTGCCAGCAGAAAGATCCTGGACAGGGGAGCTTTCTTT. Translated: CASRKILDRGAFF.

The V call is TRBV28, the J call TRBJ1-5, with 7 positions matching TRBD1. Losses at the gene ends were 3 bases for V and 0 bases for J; bases not matched to a gene: 8. This CDR3 region has 17 residues. CDR1 and CDR2 from the germline V gene are MDHEN and SYDVKM. Written as DNA, the CDR3 is TGTGCCAGCAGTTTGGGTAGACAGGGAGGTAGCAATCAGCCCCAGCATTTT. As protein: CASSLGRQGGSNQPQHF.

The rearrangement links TRBV20-1 to TRBJ1-1; unclear D gene. Trimming removed 6 bases at V and 11 bases at J, with 16 bases between. CDR1 and CDR2 (germline): DFQATT, SNEGSKA (reference sequence). The CDR3 spans 11 residues. Written as DNA, the CDR3 is TGCAGTGCCCTTTGGAGGGAGGGCGCTTTCTTT. Its translation is CSALWREGAFF.

This sequence joins TRBV7-3 and TRBJ1-1; no reliable D call. Deletions cut 2 bases from V and 3 bases from J, with 7 bases between. Germline assignment: CDR1 SGHTA and CDR2 FQGTGA. This CDR3 contains 13 residues. CDR3 in DNA: TGTGCCAGCAGCTTACTTGCGGACACTGAAGCTTTCTTT. It specifies CASSLLADTEAFF. The complete variable domain, with remaining parts taken from reference TRBV7-3 and TRBJ1-1, reads GAGVSQTPSNKVTEKGKYVELRCDPISGHTALYWYRQSLGQGPEFLIYFQGTGAADDSGLPNDRFFAVRPEGSVSTLKIQRTERGDSAVYLCASSLLADTEAFFGQGTRLTVV.

This chain uses TRBV9 with TRBJ1-4, with D unresolved. Germline V lookup: CDR1 SGDLS, CDR2 YYNGEE. Trimming took off 1 base at V and 7 bases at J, with 11 bases between the two ends. The CDR3 totals 14 residues. The CDR3 DNA is TGTGCCAGCAGCGTAACCCCCCGGGGTGAAAAACTGTTTTTT. Amino acids: CASSVTPRGEKLFF.

This clone was detected only once. V gene TRBV12-3 or TRBV12-4 combines with J gene TRBJ2-5; D is possibly TRBD1 (5 bases). Trimming cost V 4 bases and J 2 bases, with 8 bases left between them. This CDR3 has 13 amino acids. CDR3 loop: CASSWGQQETQYF. CDR3 bases: TGTGCCAGCAGTTGGGGCCAGCAAGAGACCCAGTACTTC.

The chain joins TRBV12-3 or TRBV12-4 to TRBJ2-3, with D possibly matching TRBD2 (5 bases). The V gene lost 6 bases and the J gene lost 4 bases, with 11 bases spanning the gap. The CDR3 extends over 13 amino acids. The CDR3 nucleotides read TGTGCCAGCAGCCCGACTACGGCAGATACGCAGTATTTT. Translating it yields CASSPTTADTQYF.

The sample holds one count of this clone. The rearrangement uses TRBV2 and TRBJ1-4; tentatively, D is TRBD1 (6 bases). The V gene lost 10 bases and the J gene lost 4 bases, with 13 bases spanning the gap. Germline assignment: CDR1 SNHLY and CDR2 FYNNEI. The CDR3 is made up of 13 amino acids. CDR3 bases: TGTGCCACGAGGACAGACGATAATGAAAAACTGTTTTTT. As protein: CATRTDDNEKLFF.

V and J are TRBV3-1 (or the pseudogene TRBV3-2) and TRBJ1-6; D is ambiguous. The CDR3 runs to 13 residues. Germline V gene data show CDR1 as LGHDT and CDR2 as YNNKEL (reference sequence). Between the trimmed V and J ends, which lost 2 bases and 12 bases, there was a span of 11 bases. The CDR3 nucleotides are TGTGCCAGCAGCCAATCGGTCCGGGGACCCCTCCACTTT. Protein: CASSQSVRGPLHF.

The V gene is TRBV6-2 or TRBV6-3, the J gene TRBJ2-3; TRBD2 might be the D (5 bases). CDR1 and CDR2 from the germline V gene are MNHEY and SVGEGT. The CDR3 loop spans 16 amino acids. The ends were cut back, 3 bases at V and 6 bases at J, with 19 bases in the middle. The DNA for the CDR3 is TGTGCCAGCAGTTATCGGGGTCGGACGGGCCGGGATACGCAGTATTTT. Translating gives CASSYRGRTGRDTQYF.

This clone appeared a few times. The chain carries TRBV24-1 and TRBJ2-1; 12 bases are a match to TRBD2. V shed 5 bases and J 9 bases; nucleotides not matched to a gene: 4. Germline assignment: CDR1 KGHDR and CDR2 SFDVKD. This CDR3 contains 14 residues. The CDR3 DNA reads as TGTGCCACCAGTGCTAGCGGGGGGGCGCGTGAGCAGTTCTTC. This sequence encodes CATSASGGAREQFF.

V is TRBV28 and J is TRBJ1-6; TRBD1 matches at 9 bases. Losses at the gene ends were 5 bases for V and 0 bases for J; bases not matched to a gene: 8. The CDR3 loop spans 18 amino acids. CDR1 is MDHEN and CDR2 is SYDVKM in the germline V gene. The chain's CDR3 is CASSITGGKSSYNSPLHF. CDR3 bases: TGTGCCAGCAGTATAACAGGGGGCAAAAGCTCCTATAATTCACCCCTCCACTTT.

The rearrangement uses TRBV19 and TRBJ2-7; 12 bases line up with TRBD2. The CDR3 covers 15 residues. Per germline, CDR1 LNHDA and CDR2 SQIVND (reference sequence). J gave up 5 bases and V 4 bases, and 6 bases lay outside the gene matches. The CDR3 DNA is TGTGCCAGTAGTACACTAGCGGGGGGCGGGGACGAGCAGTACTTC. It yields the protein CASSTLAGGGDEQYF. Full variable domain (remainder filled in from reference TRBV19 and TRBJ2-7): DGGITQSPKYLFRKEGQNVTLSCEQNLNHDAMYWYRQDPGQGLRLIYYSQIVNDFQKGDIAEGYSVSREKKESFPLTVTSAQKNPTAFYLCASSTLAGGGDEQYFGPGTRLTVT.

This chain connects TRBV3-1 (or the pseudogene TRBV3-2) to TRBJ1-1, with 7 bases matching TRBD1. Germline trimming cut 5 bases from V and 7 bases from J; bases unmatched to any gene: 7. Germline V lookup: CDR1 LGHDT, CDR2 YNNKEL (reference sequence). CDR3 length equals 13 residues. The chain's CDR3 is CASSRQGPGEAFF. In nucleotides, the CDR3 is TGTGCCAGCAGCAGACAGGGACCAGGTGAAGCTTTCTTT.

The chain links TRBV18 to TRBJ1-1; no definite D call. Germline-derived CDR1 and CDR2 are KGHSH and LQKENI. Trimming removed 4 bases at V and 0 bases at J, with 6 bases between. The CDR3 extends over 13 amino acids. The CDR3 DNA reads TGTGCCAGCTCACGGGCGCTGAACACTGAAGCTTTCTTT. This sequence encodes CASSRALNTEAFF.

The J gene is TRBJ2-2, the V gene TRBV9; the match to TRBD1 covers 7 bases. CDR1 and CDR2 from the germline V gene are SGDLS and YYNGEE. The CDR3 is 17 residues long. V lost 0 bases, J lost 5 bases, and 10 bases stayed unmatched. The DNA for the CDR3 is TGTGCCAGCAGCGTAGTCCCGACAGGGAGTCGGACCGGGGAGCTGTTTTTT. Translating gives CASSVVPTGSRTGELFF.

V is TRBV5-1 and J is TRBJ1-1; 7 nucleotides match TRBD1. Germline V gene sequence: CDR1 SGHRS, CDR2 YFSETQ. J was trimmed by 0 bases and V by 4 bases; bases with no gene match: 6. The CDR3 spans 15 residues. CDR3 residues: CASSGGGFVNTEAFF. CDR3 in DNA: TGCGCCAGCAGCGGAGGGGGCTTCGTGAACACTGAAGCTTTCTTT.

This clone was observed a single time. The CDR3 protein is CASSVSRGNTEAFF. The CDR3 DNA is TGTGCCAGCAGTGTGAGCAGGGGGAACACTGAAGCTTTCTTT. V is TRBV28 and J is TRBJ1-1, with a weak D call TRBD1 (6 bases). Trimming shortened V by 5 bases and J by 1 base, and 11 bases separated the two germline ends. The CDR3 consists of 14 residues. CDR1 is MDHEN and CDR2 is SYDVKM in the germline V gene.

This clone was observed a single time. This chain uses TRBV3-1 (or the pseudogene TRBV3-2) with TRBJ1-2, with 10 bases that match TRBD1. V gave up 4 bases and J gave up 2 bases; unmatched junction bases: 7. Germline CDR1 reads LGHDT; CDR2 reads YNNKEL (reference sequence). The CDR3 covers 16 residues. CDR3 sequence: CASSRSGQGNNYGYTF. Here the CDR3 DNA reads TGTGCCAGCAGCCGTTCGGGACAGGGGAACAACTATGGCTACACCTTC.

This chain joins TRBV24-1 and TRBJ2-3, with D possibly TRBD1 on 5 matching bases. Germline V gene lookup returns CDR1 KGHDR and CDR2 SFDVKD. The CDR3 contains 15 residues. The V end lost 2 bases, the J end lost 2 bases, and 10 bases lay between the germline ends. The CDR3 bases are TGTGCCACCAGTGATTCTTCAGGGATCACAGATACGCAGTATTTT. This sequence encodes CATSDSSGITDTQYF.

The rearrangement joins TRBV7-2 to TRBJ2-1; tentatively, D is TRBD2 (7 bases). Germline V gene data show CDR1 as SGHTA and CDR2 as FQGNSA. CDR3 size: 18 residues. V dropped 5 bases and J dropped 0 bases, with 20 bases sitting between them. CDR3 in DNA: TGTGCCAGCAGCCAGCGTGGGGGCGGGGGTGACTCCTACAATGAGCAGTTCTTC. Translating gives CASSQRGGGGDSYNEQFF.

The rearrangement joins TRBV19 to TRBJ1-4, with D unresolved. In germline, CDR1 is LNHDA, CDR2 SQIVND (reference sequence). Trimming removed 6 bases from V and 6 bases from J, with 5 bases in between. The CDR3 is made up of 11 amino acids. The CDR3 region has the DNA TGTGCCAGTAGGAGAGATGAAAAACTGTTTTTT. This gives the protein CASRRDEKLFF.

The CDR3 loop is CASSQRNRVNEQFF. The CDR3 DNA reads TGTGCCAGCAGCCAAAGAAACAGGGTCAATGAGCAGTTCTTC. This sequence joins TRBV11-3 and TRBJ2-1; the D gene is possibly TRBD1 (6 bases). The germline CDR1 and CDR2 sequences are SGHNT and YENEEA. The V gene lost 5 bases and the J gene lost 6 bases, with 14 bases spanning the gap. The CDR3 consists of 14 residues.

The V call is TRBV9, the J call TRBJ1-2; D is unresolved. Germline CDR1 reads SGDLS; CDR2 reads YYNGEE. With 3 bases removed from V and 2 bases from J, the gap between germline ends came to 11 bases. The CDR3 loop spans 14 amino acids. Here the CDR3 reads CASSGTGRNYGYTF. CDR3 nucleotides: TGTGCCAGCAGCGGGACTGGTAGAAACTATGGCTACACCTTC. Drawing the rest from reference TRBV9 and TRBJ1-2, the complete variable domain is DSGVTQTPKHLITATGQRVTLRCSPRSGDLSVYWYQQSLDQGLQFLIQYYNGEERAKGNILERFSAQQFPDLHSELNLSSLELGDSALYFCASSGTGRNYGYTFGSGTRLTVV.

The count of this clone is one. This rearrangement joins TRBV7-9 to TRBJ2-2; 8 bases fit TRBD2. The CDR3 totals 17 residues. Germline V lookup: CDR1 SEHNR, CDR2 FQNEAQ (reference sequence). V dropped 2 bases and J dropped 10; count of bases not matched to a gene: 15. CDR3 nucleotides: TGTGCCAGCAGCTTATCGTCTGGGGTAGCGGGGCCTACGGAGCTGTTTTTT. It codes for CASSLSSGVAGPTELFF. Supplemented by reference TRBV7-9 and TRBJ2-2, the full variable domain reads DTGVSQNPRHKITKRGQNVTFRCDPISEHNRLYWYRQTLGQGPEFLTYFQNEAQLEKSRLLSDRFSAERPKGSFSTLEIQRTEQGDSAMYLCASSLSSGVAGPTELFFGEGSRLTVL.

CDR3 in DNA: TGTGCCAGCAGTTACGTTGGTCGAGGCACTGAAGCTTTCTTT. This translates into CASSYVGRGTEAFF. The J gene is TRBJ1-1, the V gene TRBV6-2 or TRBV6-3; D unclear. The germline CDR1 and CDR2 sequences are MNHEY and SVGEGT. V was clipped by 2 bases and J by 4 bases, with 11 bases between them. The CDR3 is 14 residues long.

This chain joins TRBV7-6 and TRBJ2-3; TRBD2 matches 8 bases. This CDR3 is built from 19 residues. Germline CDR1 SGHVS, CDR2 FNYEAQ. Trimming removed 0 bases from V and 2 bases from J; junction bases left unmatched: 13. The CDR3 nucleotides read TGTGCCAGCAGCTTAGCGAGAGGGGACGGGGGGGCCAACACAGATACGCAGTATTTT. This translates into CASSLARGDGGANTDTQYF.

V gene TRBV6-5 combines with J gene TRBJ2-5; D gene uncertain. Germline CDR1 reads MNHEY; CDR2 reads SVGAGI. V lost 4 bases and J 9 bases, leaving 12 bases between the germline ends. The CDR3 has 12 residues. CDR3 sequence reads: CASSSPPRSQYF. The CDR3 region has the DNA TGTGCCAGCAGTTCGCCCCCTAGGTCCCAGTACTTC.

V is TRBV27 and J is TRBJ1-6, with 7 nucleotides matching TRBD1. Per germline, CDR1 MNHEY and CDR2 SMNVEV (reference sequence). Trimming cost V 0 bases and J 9 bases; bases outside gene matches: 8. The CDR3 totals 16 residues. The DNA for the CDR3 is TGTGCCAGCAGTTTATCGAACAGGGGAACTCCTTCACCCCTCCACTTT. As protein: CASSLSNRGTPSPLHF.

The chain combines TRBV10-3 with TRBJ1-1; 8 bases fit TRBD1. The trim removed 3 bases at V and 2 bases at J, leaving 5 bases unmatched. CDR3 size: 15 residues. The germline gives CDR1 ENHRY, CDR2 SYGVKD. In DNA form, the CDR3 reads TGTGCCATCAGTGAAGGGACAGGCCTTAACACTGAAGCTTTCTTT. The encoded protein is CAISEGTGLNTEAFF.